The 32 T cell receptor beta chains presented below share a single source sample, sequenced in a study of blood T cell repertoires in COVID-19 (dated by TCRdb to 2018 to 2021). Library construction relied on the immunoSEQ multiplex PCR assay. As stored in TCRdb, this immuneACCESS dataset retains in-frame rearrangements with V and J assigned. A fraction of the clones does not appear; measured against another copy, unresolved V genes explain less than half of the discrepancy, and the remainder lacks a known reason. For this sample the table gives some 300,000 clones, of which roughly 88% were detected only once. Of the sample, just under 7% is held by the ten largest clones. Sequenced material: peripheral blood. These receptors came from a woman in her 30s who had recovered from COVID-19.

The genes are TRBV5-6 and TRBJ1-2; a weak D match, TRBD1 (5 bases). The germline V and J ends were trimmed by 2 bases and 9 bases, with 14 bases remaining between them. CDR1 and CDR2 (germline): SGHDT, YYEEEE. The CDR3 has 13 residues. CDR3 residues: CASSFQGQNSYTF. CDR3 coding DNA: TGTGCCAGCAGCTTTCAGGGTCAAAATAGCTACACCTTC.

The V call is TRBV2, the J call TRBJ1-2; D remains unclear. The CDR3 has 15 amino acids. Germline CDR1 is SNHLY and CDR2 is FYNNEI. V lost 10 bases, J lost 2 bases, and 20 bases lay in between. The CDR3 region has the DNA TGTGCCATCCTTGGTACATTAAGTCCCAACTATGGCTACACCTTC. Translating it yields CAILGTLSPNYGYTF. The variable domain in full, completed from reference TRBV2 and TRBJ1-2, reads EPEVTQTPSHQVTQMGQEVILRCVPISNHLYFYWYRQILGQKVEFLVSFYNNEISEKSEIFDDQFSVERPDGSNFTLKIRSTKLEDSAMYFCAILGTLSPNYGYTFGSGTRLTVV.

J is TRBJ1-1 and V is TRBV4-3; no definite D call. The CDR3 has 14 residues. V was pared by 2 bases and J by 8 bases, with 15 bases between. Per germline, CDR1 LGHNA and CDR2 YSLEER. CDR3 protein: CASSQSGREHEAFF. In nucleotides, the CDR3 is TGCGCCAGCAGCCAAAGCGGGAGGGAACACGAAGCTTTCTTT.

The gene calls are TRBV5-1 and TRBJ1-2, with 10 bases identical to TRBD1. V shed 0 bases, J shed 0 bases, and the junction held 8 bases outside the gene matches. The CDR3 spans 18 residues. The germline gives CDR1 SGHRS, CDR2 YFSETQ. The CDR3 protein is CASSLAQGQGGPNYGYTF. The CDR3 DNA is TGCGCCAGCAGCTTGGCCCAAGGACAGGGGGGCCCTAACTATGGCTACACCTTC.

The chain is built from TRBV7-9 and TRBJ2-7, with 8 nucleotides matching TRBD1. Germline V CDR1 and CDR2: SEHNR, FQNEAQ (reference sequence). With 1 base clipped from V and 4 bases from J, the junction kept 9 bases outside the gene matches. The CDR3 covers 16 residues. The CDR3 coding sequence is TGTGCCAGCAGCTTAGTACTGGGAGACAGGGGTTACGAGCAGTACTTC. It specifies CASSLVLGDRGYEQYF.

The CDR3 DNA reads TGTGCCACCTTCCGGGACAGGGTCTCATACAATGAGCAGTTCTTC. As protein: CATFRDRVSYNEQFF. The J gene is TRBJ2-1, the V gene TRBV6-5, with 9 bases identical to TRBD1. Unmatched junction bases numbered 11, after V lost 10 bases and J lost 4 bases. CDR3 size: 15 residues. CDR1 is MNHEY, CDR2 SVGAGI, per germline.

This sequence joins TRBV5-1 and TRBJ1-6, with 10 bases fitting TRBD1. The CDR3 has 15 amino acids. Losses at the gene ends were 7 bases for V and 10 bases for J; bases not matched to a gene: 11. Germline V lookup: CDR1 SGHRS, CDR2 YFSETQ. The CDR3 DNA follows: TGCGCCAGCGGGGCTTGGACAGGGGGTCGGTCACCCCTCCACTTT. Protein product: CASGAWTGGRSPLHF.

In this sample, this clone turned up once. V gene TRBV3-1 (or the pseudogene TRBV3-2) combines with J gene TRBJ2-5; TRBD2 agrees at 11 bases. Trimming at V came to 8 bases and at J to 9 bases, leaving 17 bases not matched to a gene. The CDR3 length is 16 residues. In germline, CDR1 is LGHDT, CDR2 YNNKEL (reference sequence). The CDR3 loop is CASLPEASGGPRAQYF. The CDR3, as DNA: TGTGCCAGCCTCCCCGAGGCTAGCGGGGGGCCCCGGGCCCAGTACTTC.

The chain links TRBV10-1 to TRBJ2-5; 7 bases are a match to TRBD2. CDR1 and CDR2 from the germline V gene are WNHNN and SYGVQD (reference sequence). V gave up 10 bases and J gave up 5 bases; unmatched junction bases: 16. The CDR3 is 15 amino acids. CDR3 sequence: CANPQGGGGCETQYF. The CDR3 DNA reads as TGCGCCAACCCCCAGGGCGGGGGAGGCTGCGAGACCCAGTACTTC.

The CDR3 is CASSVVSGTIYF. DNA of the CDR3: TGTGCCAGCAGCGTAGTCTCCGGGACCATATATTTT. The V gene is TRBV9, the J gene TRBJ1-3, with D unclear. V shed 0 bases and J shed 10 bases, with 8 bases lying between them. Per germline, CDR1 SGDLS and CDR2 YYNGEE. CDR3 length: 12 amino acids.

This sequence joins TRBV21-1 and TRBJ2-2; the D call TRBD1 from the table was never checked on the DNA. TRBV21-1 is deemed a pseudogene. CDR3 size: 15 residues. DNA for the CDR3: TGTGCCAGCAAGGAGACAGGGGGAGGCACCGGGGAGCTGTTTTTT. It translates to CASKETGGGTGELFF.

The chain couples TRBV4-2 to TRBJ2-2, with D possibly being TRBD1 (6 bases). The length of the CDR3 is 15 residues. Trimming left V 3 bases short and J 3 bases short, with 11 bases between. In germline, CDR1 is LGHNA, CDR2 YNFKEQ. The CDR3 DNA reads TGTGCCAGCAGCCAGGCTCCAGGGGACACCGGGGAGCTGTTTTTT. Its translation: CASSQAPGDTGELFF.

The J gene is TRBJ1-4, the V gene TRBV2, with no clear D. V was clipped by 6 bases and J by 3 bases, with 8 bases between them. Per germline, CDR1 SNHLY and CDR2 FYNNEI. This CDR3 has 13 amino acids. This CDR3 is CASRFGANEKLFF. The CDR3 nucleotides read TGTGCCAGCAGGTTCGGGGCTAATGAAAAACTGTTTTTT.

This clone was counted many times. V and J are TRBV28 and TRBJ2-7, with D tentatively TRBD2 (5 bases). The germline gives CDR1 MDHEN, CDR2 SYDVKM. The CDR3 consists of 16 residues. The V end was cut by 7 bases, the J end by 1 base, with 20 bases between. CDR3: CASTKPTGWASYEQYF. CDR3 coding DNA: TGTGCCAGCACCAAGCCCACGGGGTGGGCATCCTACGAGCAGTACTTC.

The chain uses TRBV4-3 and TRBJ2-6; 7 bases fit TRBD1. Germline V gives CDR1 LGHNA, CDR2 YSLEER. The CDR3 runs 15 residues. V gave up 5 bases and J gave up 1 base; unmatched junction bases: 2. Here the CDR3 DNA reads TGCGCCAGCAGCAGCAGGGGGTCTGGGGCCAACGTCCTGACTTTC. Its translation: CASSSRGSGANVLTF.

This clone was observed a single time. The chain carries TRBV29-1 and TRBJ2-7, with D unclear. The CDR3 sequence is 12 residues long. The germline CDR1 and CDR2 sequences are SQVTM and ANQGSEA. Deletions cut 4 bases from V and 2 bases from J, with 9 bases between. In DNA, the CDR3 is TGCAGCGTTGGTGTAAGAGCCTACGAGCAGTACTTC. Protein product: CSVGVRAYEQYF.

V usage is TRBV9 and J usage is TRBJ1-6; D is ambiguous. CDR3 length: 14 residues. Per germline, CDR1 SGDLS and CDR2 YYNGEE. V lost 1 base and J lost 7, with 9 bases in between. The CDR3 region is CASSVYSTNSPLHF. CDR3 DNA: TGTGCCAGCAGCGTATACTCAACGAATTCACCCCTCCACTTT.

The genes are TRBV15 and TRBJ1-4, with TRBD1 matching 12 bases. The ends lost 5 bases at V and 8 bases at J; junction bases unmatched: 18. The CDR3 consists of 19 residues. CDR1 is LNHNV, CDR2 YYDKDF, per germline (reference sequence). CDR3 nucleotides: TGTGCCACCAGCGGACGTCTCGGGGACAGGGGGCGAAGTGGGGAAAAACTGTTTTTT. It yields the protein CATSGRLGDRGRSGEKLFF.

The V gene is TRBV4-2, the J gene TRBJ2-6; 7 bases match TRBD1. With V trimmed by 1 base and J by 0 bases, 0 bases remained unmatched. The CDR3 consists of 16 residues. Germline lookup yields CDR1 LGHNA and CDR2 YNFKEQ. The CDR3 sequence is CASSQGTGSGANVLTF. The CDR3, as DNA: TGTGCCAGCAGCCAAGGGACAGGCTCTGGGGCCAACGTCCTGACTTTC.

This clone has a single count. This rearrangement joins TRBV6-6 to TRBJ1-4; unclear D gene. CDR3 size: 15 residues. Trimming removed 8 bases at V and 3 bases at J, with 16 bases between. The germline gives CDR1 MNHNY, CDR2 SVGAGI (reference sequence). In DNA form, the CDR3 reads TGTGCCAGCTCTCTGCGGGAAGCGGCTAATGAAAAACTGTTTTTT. Its protein product is CASSLREAANEKLFF.

This chain connects TRBV29-1 to TRBJ2-4; TRBD1 is a possible D gene (5 bases). Germline values: CDR1 SQVTM, CDR2 ANQGSEA. The CDR3 is made up of 13 amino acids. V was clipped by 6 bases and J by 6 bases, with 15 bases between them. CDR3 amino acids: CSVQASVGNIQYF. The CDR3, as DNA: TGCAGCGTACAGGCCTCGGTCGGAAACATTCAGTACTTC.

This rearrangement joins TRBV30 to TRBJ2-7, with D tentatively TRBD1 (5 bases). There are 13 residues in the CDR3. Germline CDR1 is GTSNPN and CDR2 is SVGIG (reference sequence). V was pared by 5 bases and J by 1 base, with 12 bases between. The chain's CDR3 is CAWSKGQSYEQYF. The CDR3 coding sequence is TGTGCCTGGTCGAAGGGGCAGTCCTACGAGCAGTACTTC. The whole variable domain, remainder taken from reference TRBV30 and TRBJ2-7, is SQTIHQWPATLVQPVGSPLSLECTVEGTSNPNLYWYRQAAGRGLQLLFYSVGIGQISSEVPQNLSASRPQDRQFILSSKKLLLSDSGFYLCAWSKGQSYEQYFGPGTRLTVT.

The chain employs TRBV6-6 and TRBJ1-1; unclear D gene. Trimming pared 2 bases from V and 2 bases from J, leaving 12 bases between. This CDR3 is built from 15 residues. Germline CDR1 is MNHNY and CDR2 is SVGAGI (reference sequence). The CDR3 sequence: CASSYPQQANTEAFF. The CDR3 region has the DNA TGTGCCAGCAGTTACCCCCAGCAGGCAAACACTGAAGCTTTCTTT.

This clone is a singleton in its sample. The J gene is TRBJ1-4, the V gene TRBV19; 7 positions agree with TRBD1. The CDR3 sequence is 15 residues long. Trimming removed 6 bases from V and 8 bases from J; junction bases left unmatched: 12. The germline V gene encodes CDR1 LNHDA and CDR2 SQIVND (reference sequence). CDR3 amino acids: CASRNRQGGFEKLFF. DNA for the CDR3: TGTGCCAGTAGAAACCGACAGGGCGGGTTCGAAAAACTGTTTTTT.

The CDR3 here is CASRQMGTGVSPLHF. The CDR3, as DNA: TGTGCCAGCAGACAAATGGGGACAGGGGTTTCACCCCTCCACTTT. This sequence joins TRBV27 and TRBJ1-6; TRBD1 matches at 10 bases. Germline CDR1 and CDR2: MNHEY and SMNVEV (reference sequence). The CDR3 consists of 15 residues. Trimming cost V 6 bases and J 9 bases; bases outside gene matches: 8.

This chain joins TRBV28 and TRBJ1-2; 8 positions agree with TRBD1. The CDR3 contains 17 residues. Germline lookup yields CDR1 MDHEN and CDR2 SYDVKM. Trimming took 4 bases from V and 6 from J; bases not matched to a gene: 16. The CDR3 DNA sequence: TGTGCCAGCAGTTCCTACCACCTCGGCAGGGGGCGACATGGCTACACCTTC. Protein: CASSSYHLGRGRHGYTF.

This clone has more than one count but fewer than ten. This rearrangement joins TRBV15 to TRBJ1-4; 7 bases are a match to TRBD1. The germline gives CDR1 LNHNV, CDR2 YYDKDF (reference sequence). There are 14 residues in the CDR3. J gave up 7 bases and V 6 bases, and 8 bases lay outside the gene matches. The CDR3 sequence is CATRSWQGGEKLFF. CDR3 DNA: TGTGCCACCAGGAGCTGGCAGGGGGGTGAAAAACTGTTTTTT.

This clone has just one count. This chain links TRBV2 with TRBJ2-7; D remains ambiguous. Germline V gives CDR1 SNHLY, CDR2 FYNNEI. V was cut by 3 bases and J by 0 bases, with 9 bases left in between. This CDR3 is built from 14 residues. The CDR3 coding sequence is TGTGCCAGCAGTGATTTCCCCGGCTCCTACGAGCAGTACTTC. Translation gives CASSDFPGSYEQYF. Combining the CDR3 with reference TRBV2 and TRBJ2-7 gives the whole variable domain EPEVTQTPSHQVTQMGQEVILRCVPISNHLYFYWYRQILGQKVEFLVSFYNNEISEKSEIFDDQFSVERPDGSNFTLKIRSTKLEDSAMYFCASSDFPGSYEQYFGPGTRLTVT.

A note on this clone: Other nucleotide sequences in the sample specify the same CDR3. The rearrangement uses TRBV5-1 and TRBJ1-5; D gene unclear. CDR1 SGHRS and CDR2 YFSETQ come from the germline V gene. The CDR3 covers 14 residues. Trimming removed 0 bases at V and 1 base at J, with 5 bases between. CDR3 sequence (DNA): TGCGCCAGCAGCTTGGGAGGGAGCAATCAGCCCCAGCATTTT. It translates to CASSLGGSNQPQHF.

The chain has TRBV27 and TRBJ1-1, with 7 bases that match TRBD1. CDR3 length equals 14 residues. Trimming cost V 2 bases and J 6 bases; bases outside gene matches: 6. Germline CDR1 is MNHEY and CDR2 is SMNVEV (reference sequence). The CDR3 protein is CASSLGRGFAEAFF. CDR3 sequence (DNA): TGTGCCAGCAGTTTAGGCAGGGGGTTCGCTGAAGCTTTCTTT.

The V call is TRBV12-2, the J call TRBJ1-5. TRBV12-2 is noted as a pseudogene. The CDR3 totals 19 residues. The CDR3 DNA reads TGTGCAAGTCGCTTAGTGGGTATACACGGGGATGGGAGCAATCAGCCCCAGCATTTT. Translating it yields CASRLVGIHGDGSNQPQHF.

The chain employs TRBV5-4 and TRBJ1-6; perhaps TRBD1 as D (6 bases). CDR1 SGHNT and CDR2 YYREEE come from the germline V gene (reference sequence). Trimming cost V 2 bases and J 6 bases, with 9 bases left between them. CDR3 size: 14 residues. The CDR3 here is CASSFTGPNSPLHF. The CDR3 bases are TGTGCCAGCAGCTTTACAGGGCCTAATTCACCCCTCCACTTT. The entire variable domain, with the rest obtained from reference TRBV5-4 and TRBJ1-6, is as follows: ETGVTQSPTHLIKTRGQQVTLRCSSQSGHNTVSWYQQALGQGPQFIFQYYREEENGRGNFPPRFSGLQFPNYSSELNVNALELDDSALYLCASSFTGPNSPLHFGNGTRLTVT.